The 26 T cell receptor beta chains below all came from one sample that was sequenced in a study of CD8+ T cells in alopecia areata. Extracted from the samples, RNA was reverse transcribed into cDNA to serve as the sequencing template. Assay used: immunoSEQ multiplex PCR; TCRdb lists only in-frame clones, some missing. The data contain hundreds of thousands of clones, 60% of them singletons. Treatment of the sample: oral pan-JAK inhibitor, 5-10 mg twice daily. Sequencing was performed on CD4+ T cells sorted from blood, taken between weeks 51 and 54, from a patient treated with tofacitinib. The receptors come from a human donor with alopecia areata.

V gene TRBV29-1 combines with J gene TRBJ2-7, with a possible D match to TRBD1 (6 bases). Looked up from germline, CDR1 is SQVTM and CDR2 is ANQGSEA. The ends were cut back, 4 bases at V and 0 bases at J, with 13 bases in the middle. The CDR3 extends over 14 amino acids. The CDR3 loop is CSVGVWTVSYEQYF. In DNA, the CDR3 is TGCAGCGTTGGGGTGTGGACAGTCTCCTACGAGCAGTACTTC.

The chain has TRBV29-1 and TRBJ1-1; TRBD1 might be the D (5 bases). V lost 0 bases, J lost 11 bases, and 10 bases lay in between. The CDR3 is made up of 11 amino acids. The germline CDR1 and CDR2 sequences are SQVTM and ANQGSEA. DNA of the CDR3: TGCAGCGTTGAAGACAGGGCCGCGGCTTTCTTT. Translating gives CSVEDRAAAFF.

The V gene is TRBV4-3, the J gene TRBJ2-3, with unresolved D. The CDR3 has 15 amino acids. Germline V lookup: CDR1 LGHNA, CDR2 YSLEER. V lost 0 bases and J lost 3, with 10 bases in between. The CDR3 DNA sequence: TGCGCCAGCAGCCAAGACTTTCATGGGACAGATACGCAGTATTTT. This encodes CASSQDFHGTDTQYF.

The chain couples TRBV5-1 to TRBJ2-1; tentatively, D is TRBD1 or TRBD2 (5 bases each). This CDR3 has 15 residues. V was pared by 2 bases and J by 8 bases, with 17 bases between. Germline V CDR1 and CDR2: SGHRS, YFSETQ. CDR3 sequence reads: CASSFLKVGVDEQFF. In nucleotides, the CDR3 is TGCGCCAGCAGCTTTCTAAAAGTGGGGGTCGATGAGCAGTTCTTC.

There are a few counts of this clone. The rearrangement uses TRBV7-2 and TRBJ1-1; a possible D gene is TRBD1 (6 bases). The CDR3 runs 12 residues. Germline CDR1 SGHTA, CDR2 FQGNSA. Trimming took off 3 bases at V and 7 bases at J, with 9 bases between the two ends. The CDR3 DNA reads TGTGCCAGCAGCTTTCAGGGGAGTGAAGCTTTCTTT. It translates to CASSFQGSEAFF.

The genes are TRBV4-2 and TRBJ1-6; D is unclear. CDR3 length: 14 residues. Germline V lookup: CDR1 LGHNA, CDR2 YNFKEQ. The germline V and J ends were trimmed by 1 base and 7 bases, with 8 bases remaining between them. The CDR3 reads CASSQVSPNSPLHF. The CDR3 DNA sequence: TGTGCCAGCAGCCAAGTATCCCCAAATTCACCCCTCCACTTT.

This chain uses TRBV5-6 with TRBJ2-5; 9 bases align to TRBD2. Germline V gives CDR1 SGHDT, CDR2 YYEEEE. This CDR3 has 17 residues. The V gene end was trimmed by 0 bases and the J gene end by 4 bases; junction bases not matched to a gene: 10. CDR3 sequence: CASSLGPRGGARETQYF. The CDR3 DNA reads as TGTGCCAGCAGCTTGGGCCCCCGCGGGGGGGCCAGAGAGACCCAGTACTTC.

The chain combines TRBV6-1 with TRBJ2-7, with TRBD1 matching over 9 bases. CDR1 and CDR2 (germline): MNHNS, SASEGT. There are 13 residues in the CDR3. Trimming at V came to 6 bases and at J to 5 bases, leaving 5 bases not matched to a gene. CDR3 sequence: CASRSGTGNEQYF. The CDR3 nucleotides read TGTGCCAGCAGATCCGGGACAGGGAACGAGCAGTACTTC.

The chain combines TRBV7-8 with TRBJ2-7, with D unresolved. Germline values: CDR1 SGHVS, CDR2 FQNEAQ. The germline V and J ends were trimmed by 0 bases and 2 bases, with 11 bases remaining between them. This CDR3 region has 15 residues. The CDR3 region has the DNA TGTGCCAGCAGCTTAGCTGGGGTAACTCCCTACGAGCAGTACTTC. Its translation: CASSLAGVTPYEQYF.

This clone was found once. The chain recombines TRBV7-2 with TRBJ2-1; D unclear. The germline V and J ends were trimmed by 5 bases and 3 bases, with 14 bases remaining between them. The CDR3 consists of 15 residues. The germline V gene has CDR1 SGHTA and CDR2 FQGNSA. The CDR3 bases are TGTGCCAGCAGCCCGACTGGGCGGATCTACAATGAGCAGTTCTTC. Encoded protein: CASSPTGRIYNEQFF.

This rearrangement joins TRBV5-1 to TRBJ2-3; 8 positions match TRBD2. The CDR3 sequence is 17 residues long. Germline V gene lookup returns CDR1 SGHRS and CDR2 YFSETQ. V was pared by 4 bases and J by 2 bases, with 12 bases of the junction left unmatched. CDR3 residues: CASSLRRGERSTDTQYF. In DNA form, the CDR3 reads TGCGCCAGCAGCCTCCGGCGGGGGGAGAGATCCACAGATACGCAGTATTTT.

The CDR3 DNA reads TGTGCCAGCAGCTTAGAGGCAGGACTTCTGTTTTTT. Amino acids: CASSLEAGLLFF. The chain carries TRBV7-2 and TRBJ2-2; perhaps TRBD2 as D (5 bases). Trimming left V 1 base short and J 14 bases short, with 11 bases between. The CDR3 length is 12 residues. Germline assignment: CDR1 SGHTA and CDR2 FQGNSA.

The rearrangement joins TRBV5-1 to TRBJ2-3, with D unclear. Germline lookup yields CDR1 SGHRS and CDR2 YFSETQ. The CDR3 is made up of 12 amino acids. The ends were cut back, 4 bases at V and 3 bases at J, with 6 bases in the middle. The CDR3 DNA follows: TGCGCCAGCAGCCATGGGACAGATACGCAGTATTTT. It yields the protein CASSHGTDTQYF.

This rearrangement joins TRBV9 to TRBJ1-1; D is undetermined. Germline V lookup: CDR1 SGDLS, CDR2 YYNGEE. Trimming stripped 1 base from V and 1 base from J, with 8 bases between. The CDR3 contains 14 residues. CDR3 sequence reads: CASSVSSQNTEAFF. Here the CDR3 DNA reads TGTGCCAGCAGCGTAAGTTCCCAGAACACTGAAGCTTTCTTT.

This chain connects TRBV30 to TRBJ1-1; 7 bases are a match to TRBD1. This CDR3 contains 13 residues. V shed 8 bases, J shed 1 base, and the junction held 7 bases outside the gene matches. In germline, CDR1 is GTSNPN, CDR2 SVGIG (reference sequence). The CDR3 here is CAGRQGPNTEAFF. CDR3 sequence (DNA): TGTGCCGGCAGACAGGGACCGAACACTGAAGCTTTCTTT.

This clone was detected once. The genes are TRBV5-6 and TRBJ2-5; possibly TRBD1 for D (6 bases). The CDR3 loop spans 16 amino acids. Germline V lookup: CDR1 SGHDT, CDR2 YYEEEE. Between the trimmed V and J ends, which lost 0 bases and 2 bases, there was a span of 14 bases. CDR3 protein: CASSLDGPGTQETQYF. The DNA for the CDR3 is TGTGCCAGCAGCTTGGACGGGCCAGGGACACAAGAGACCCAGTACTTC.

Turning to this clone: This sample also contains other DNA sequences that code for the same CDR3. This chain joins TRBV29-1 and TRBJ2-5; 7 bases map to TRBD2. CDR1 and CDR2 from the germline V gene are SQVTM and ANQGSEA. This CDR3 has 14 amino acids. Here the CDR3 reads CSGSRDYRQETQYF. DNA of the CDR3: TGCAGTGGGAGCCGGGACTACCGCCAAGAGACCCAGTACTTC. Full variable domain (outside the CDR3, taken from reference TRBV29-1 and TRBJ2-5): SAVISQKPSRDICQRGTSLTIQCQVDSQVTMMFWYRQQPGQSLTLIATANQGSEATYESGFVIDKFPISRPNLTFSTLTVSNMSPEDSSIYLCSGSRDYRQETQYFGPGTRLLVL.

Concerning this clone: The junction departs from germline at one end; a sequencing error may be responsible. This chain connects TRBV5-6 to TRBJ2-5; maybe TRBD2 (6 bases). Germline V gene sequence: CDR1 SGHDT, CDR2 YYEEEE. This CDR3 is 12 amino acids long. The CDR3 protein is CASSLVAGPFDF. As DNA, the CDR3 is TGTGCCAGCAGCTTGGTGGCGGGACCGTTCGACTTC.

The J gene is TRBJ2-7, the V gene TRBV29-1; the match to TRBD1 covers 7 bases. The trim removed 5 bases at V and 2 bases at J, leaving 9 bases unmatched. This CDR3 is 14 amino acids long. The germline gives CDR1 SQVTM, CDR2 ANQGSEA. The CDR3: CSVSRDSATYEQYF. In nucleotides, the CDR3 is TGCAGCGTTTCCCGGGACAGCGCGACCTACGAGCAGTACTTC.

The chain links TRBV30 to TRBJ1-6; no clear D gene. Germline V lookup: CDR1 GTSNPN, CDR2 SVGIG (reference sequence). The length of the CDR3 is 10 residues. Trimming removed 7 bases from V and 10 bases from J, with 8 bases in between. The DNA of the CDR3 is TGTGCCTATGAAGGATCACCCCTCCACTTT. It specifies CAYEGSPLHF.

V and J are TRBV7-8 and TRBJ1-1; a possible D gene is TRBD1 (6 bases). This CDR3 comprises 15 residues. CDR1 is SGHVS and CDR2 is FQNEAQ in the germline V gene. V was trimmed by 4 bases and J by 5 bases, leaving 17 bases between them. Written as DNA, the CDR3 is TGTGCCAGCAGCTCCTTCAGGGGTTTGAGGACTGAAGCTTTCTTT. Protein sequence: CASSSFRGLRTEAFF.

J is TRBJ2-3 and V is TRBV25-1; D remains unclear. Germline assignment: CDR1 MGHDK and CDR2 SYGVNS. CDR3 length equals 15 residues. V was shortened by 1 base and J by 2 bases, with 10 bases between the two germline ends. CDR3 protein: CASSEWSGDTDTQYF. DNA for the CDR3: TGTGCCAGCAGTGAATGGAGTGGTGACACAGATACGCAGTATTTT.

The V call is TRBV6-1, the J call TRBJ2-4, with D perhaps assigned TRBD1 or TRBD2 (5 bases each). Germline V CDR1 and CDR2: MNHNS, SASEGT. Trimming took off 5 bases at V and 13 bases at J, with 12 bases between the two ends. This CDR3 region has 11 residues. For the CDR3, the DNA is TGTGCCAGCAGTCGATCCGGGACGCAGTACTTC. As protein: CASSRSGTQYF.

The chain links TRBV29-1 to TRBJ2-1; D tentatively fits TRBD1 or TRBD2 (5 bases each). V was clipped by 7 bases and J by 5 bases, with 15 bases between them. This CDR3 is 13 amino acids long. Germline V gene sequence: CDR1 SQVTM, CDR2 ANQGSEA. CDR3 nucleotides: TGCAGCGCTGGGACGGTGGGGAACAATGAGCAGTTCTTC. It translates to CSAGTVGNNEQFF.

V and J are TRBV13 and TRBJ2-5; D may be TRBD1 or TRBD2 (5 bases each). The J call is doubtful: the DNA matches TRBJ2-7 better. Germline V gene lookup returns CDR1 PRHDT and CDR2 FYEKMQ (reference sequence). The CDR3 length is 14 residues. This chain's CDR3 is CASSLAGTFYEQYF. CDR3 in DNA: TGTGCCAGCAGCTTAGCGGGGACCTTCTACGAGCAGTACTTC.

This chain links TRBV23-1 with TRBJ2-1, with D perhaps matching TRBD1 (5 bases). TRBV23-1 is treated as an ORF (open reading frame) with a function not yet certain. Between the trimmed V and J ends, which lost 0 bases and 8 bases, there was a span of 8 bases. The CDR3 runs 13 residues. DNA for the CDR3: TGCGCCAGCAGTCAATCGTGGGGCCATGAGCAGTTCTTC. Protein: CASSQSWGHEQFF.